The 22 T cell receptor beta chains presented below share a single source sample, sequenced in a study of T cell responses to AZD1222 COVID-19 vaccine (dated by TCRdb to the early 2020s). The sample's time point label, decoded: sample from adult after SARS-CoV-2 infection, after symptom onset. Libraries were made using the immunoSEQ multiplex PCR assay. TCRdb retrieved this table from immuneACCESS and kept in-frame rearrangements only. Not all clones are present; in checked studies, unresolved V genes account for under half, and no reason is known for the remainder. This sample lists just over 150,000 clones; around nine tenths were detected once. 5.5% to 7% of the sample is taken by the ten largest. Specimen: peripheral blood, collected after recovery from COVID-19. The receptors were sampled from an adult who had recovered from COVID-19.

This chain connects TRBV6-5 to TRBJ2-3, with TRBD2 matching 10 bases. The CDR3 consists of 15 residues. Trimming removed 5 bases from V and 0 bases from J; junction bases left unmatched: 2. Germline loops: CDR1 MNHEY, CDR2 SVGAGI. The CDR3 spells CASSQLAGSTDTQYF. The CDR3 coding sequence is TGTGCCAGCAGTCAACTAGCGGGGAGCACAGATACGCAGTATTTT.

The CDR3 DNA follows: TGTGCCAGCAGCTTAGCCCGAGGACGGGGGGGGTACGAGCAGTACTTC. Protein: CASSLARGRGGYEQYF. This chain uses TRBV7-9 with TRBJ2-7; 8 positions agree with TRBD2. Trimming removed 0 bases from V and 4 bases from J; junction bases left unmatched: 8. The CDR3 runs to 16 residues. Germline values: CDR1 SEHNR, CDR2 FQNEAQ (reference sequence).

The V gene is TRBV24-1, the J gene TRBJ1-2, with 10 bases aligning to TRBD1. The junction had 6 bases not matched to a gene; V was cut back by 3 bases and J by 6 bases. Per the germline V gene, CDR1 is KGHDR and CDR2 is SFDVKD. The CDR3 totals 15 residues. The CDR3 DNA follows: TGTGCCACCAGTGATCGGGGACAGGGGAGCGATGGCTACACCTTC. Translating it yields CATSDRGQGSDGYTF.

The chain couples TRBV16 to TRBJ2-7; D gene unclear. V lost 4 bases, J lost 1 base, and 11 bases lay in between. CDR3 length: 14 amino acids. Germline CDR1 and CDR2: KGHSY and FQNENV. The CDR3 spells CASSPPRASYEQYF. CDR3 DNA: TGTGCCAGCAGCCCCCCAAGGGCTTCCTACGAGCAGTACTTC.

This clone was detected a few times. Here the CDR3 DNA reads TGTGCCAGCAGTCCCTCGGGAAGGGGGAATGAAAAACTGTTTTTT. Translation: CASSPSGRGNEKLFF. The chain carries TRBV28 and TRBJ1-4, with TRBD1 as a possible D gene (6 bases). The CDR3 contains 15 residues. V gave up 5 bases and J gave up 5 bases, with 15 bases separating them. Germline lookup yields CDR1 MDHEN and CDR2 SYDVKM.

The chain has TRBV23-1 and TRBJ2-7; a weak D match, TRBD2 (6 bases). TRBV23-1 is an ORF, with its function uncertain. This CDR3 comprises 15 residues. The V end lost 0 bases, the J end lost 4 bases, and 13 bases lay between the germline ends. The CDR3 sequence is CASSQSPGTWYEQYF. The CDR3 DNA sequence: TGCGCCAGCAGTCAATCCCCCGGGACTTGGTACGAGCAGTACTTC.

This clone was observed a handful of times. The same CDR3 arises from other DNA sequences in this sample as well. This rearrangement joins TRBV4-2 to TRBJ2-7; D possibly corresponds to TRBD2 (5 bases). The V and J ends lost 0 bases and 2 bases respectively, with 20 bases between them. The CDR3 contains 18 residues. Germline V lookup: CDR1 LGHNA, CDR2 YNFKEQ. The chain's CDR3 is CASSQDKFLGTGAYEQYF. CDR3 nucleotides: TGTGCCAGCAGCCAAGATAAGTTTCTGGGTACCGGGGCCTACGAGCAGTACTTC.

The chain carries TRBV28 and TRBJ2-7, with D perhaps TRBD2 (6 bases). Trimming removed 10 bases from V and 4 bases from J, with 23 bases in between. CDR3 size: 15 residues. Germline V CDR1 and CDR2: MDHEN, SYDVKM. The CDR3: CATFEEIAEKYEQYF. The CDR3 DNA reads TGTGCCACCTTTGAGGAGATAGCGGAGAAGTACGAGCAGTACTTC.

The chain recombines TRBV28 with TRBJ2-7; D is unclear. Trimming left V 6 bases short and J 4 bases short, with 10 bases between. This CDR3 spans 12 amino acids. CDR1 is MDHEN, CDR2 SYDVKM, per germline. Here the CDR3 DNA reads TGTGCCAGCAGCTCAACAGTTTACGAGCAGTACTTC. This translates into CASSSTVYEQYF.

This clone was seen a few times. Other nucleotide sequences from this sample produce the same CDR3. This sequence joins TRBV10-3 and TRBJ1-1; D gene ambiguous. CDR1 is ENHRY and CDR2 is SYGVKD in the germline V gene. This CDR3 region has 14 residues. The V end was cut by 0 bases, the J end by 2 bases, with 7 bases between. This CDR3 reads CAISESGSNTEAFF. DNA for the CDR3: TGTGCCATCAGTGAGTCGGGGTCTAACACTGAAGCTTTCTTT.

The rearrangement links TRBV29-1 to TRBJ1-2; D may be TRBD1 (6 bases). Trimming cost V 7 bases and J 0 bases, with 15 bases left between them. The germline V gene encodes CDR1 SQVTM and CDR2 ANQGSEA. The CDR3 has 14 amino acids. CDR3: CSAQIRGANYGYTF. In DNA form, the CDR3 reads TGCAGCGCACAAATCAGGGGTGCTAACTATGGCTACACCTTC.

The chain is built from TRBV5-1 and TRBJ2-7; perhaps D is TRBD1 or TRBD2 (5 bases each). CDR1 is SGHRS, CDR2 YFSETQ, per germline. The CDR3 is made up of 14 amino acids. V lost 4 bases and J 3 bases, leaving 14 bases between the germline ends. This CDR3 reads CASSKGTGIYEQYF. In DNA, the CDR3 is TGCGCCAGCAGCAAAGGGACGGGGATCTACGAGCAGTACTTC.

The genes are TRBV9 and TRBJ2-7; tentatively, D is TRBD2 (6 bases). V shed 2 bases and J shed 7 bases, with 13 bases lying between them. The CDR3 sequence is 13 residues long. Germline V gene lookup returns CDR1 SGDLS and CDR2 YYNGEE. The CDR3 spells CASSVGGPSEQYF. The CDR3 DNA follows: TGTGCCAGCAGCGTCGGGGGACCATCAGAGCAGTACTTC. Full variable domain (remainder filled in from reference TRBV9 and TRBJ2-7): DSGVTQTPKHLITATGQRVTLRCSPRSGDLSVYWYQQSLDQGLQFLIQYYNGEERAKGNILERFSAQQFPDLHSELNLSSLELGDSALYFCASSVGGPSEQYFGPGTRLTVT.

The chain carries TRBV6-2 or TRBV6-3 and TRBJ2-1; no clear D. This CDR3 contains 13 residues. Germline V gives CDR1 MNHEY, CDR2 SVGEGT. Trimming took off 6 bases at V and 2 bases at J, with 8 bases between the two ends. The CDR3 reads CASSPQPYNEQFF. DNA of the CDR3: TGTGCCAGCAGCCCTCAACCCTACAATGAGCAGTTCTTC.

This chain links TRBV6-5 with TRBJ1-2, with unresolved D. The germline CDR1 and CDR2 sequences are MNHEY and SVGAGI. V lost 7 bases and J lost 0, with 9 bases in between. This CDR3 is built from 13 residues. CDR3 sequence: CASKLTANYGYTF. CDR3 coding DNA: TGTGCCAGCAAATTGACCGCTAACTATGGCTACACCTTC.

This sequence joins TRBV6-6 and TRBJ2-2; D is unclear. The CDR3 extends over 12 amino acids. Deletions cut 2 bases from V and 10 bases from J, with 8 bases between. CDR1 MNHNY and CDR2 SVGAGI come from the germline V gene (reference sequence). The CDR3 here is CASSYVAAELFF. CDR3 sequence (DNA): TGTGCCAGCAGTTACGTGGCAGCGGAGCTGTTTTTT.

The chain carries TRBV28 and TRBJ2-7; TRBD2 matches at 13 bases. The CDR3 length is 19 residues. The germline CDR1 and CDR2 sequences are MDHEN and SYDVKM. Unmatched junction bases numbered 11, after V lost 3 bases and J lost 0 bases. The CDR3 nucleotides read TGTGCCAGCAGTTTCCCCTGGACTAGCGGGGGTGTGAGCTCCTACGAGCAGTACTTC. This encodes CASSFPWTSGGVSSYEQYF.

The gene calls are TRBV19 and TRBJ1-6; D unresolved. Deletions cut 5 bases from V and 8 bases from J, with 13 bases between. This CDR3 contains 14 residues. Germline CDR1 LNHDA, CDR2 SQIVND (reference sequence). CDR3 sequence (DNA): TGTGCCAGTAGTCCCGACTGGAGCGATTCACCCCTCCACTTT. This encodes CASSPDWSDSPLHF.

A note on this clone: Distinct nucleotide sequences in the sample also encode this CDR3. This chain uses TRBV7-8 with TRBJ2-4; 11 nucleotides agree with TRBD2. Trimming cost V 2 bases and J 3 bases; bases outside gene matches: 3. The V gene's germline CDR1 is SGHVS and CDR2 FQNEAQ. This CDR3 has 16 amino acids. CDR3 in amino acids: CASSLTLAGGKNIQYF. The CDR3 DNA reads as TGTGCCAGCAGCTTAACGCTAGCGGGGGGCAAAAACATTCAGTACTTC.

The V and J genes are TRBV3-1 (or the pseudogene TRBV3-2) and TRBJ2-5; TRBD2 matches at 7 bases. From germline, CDR1 is LGHDT and CDR2 YNNKEL (reference sequence). The CDR3 is 17 residues long. Trimming took 7 bases from V and 0 from J; bases not matched to a gene: 14. The CDR3 reads CASTLLSGASDQETQYF. As DNA, the CDR3 is TGTGCCAGCACCCTCCTCAGCGGGGCTAGCGACCAAGAGACCCAGTACTTC.

The chain links TRBV27 to TRBJ2-5; D might be TRBD1 (7 bases). The V end lost 5 bases, the J end lost 7 bases, and 17 bases lay between the germline ends. The CDR3 extends over 14 amino acids. The V gene's germline CDR1 is MNHEY and CDR2 SMNVEV (reference sequence). CDR3 nucleotide sequence: TGTGCCAGCAGTCAGGGGGGCAGAGTTGGGACCCAGTACTTC. Translated: CASSQGGRVGTQYF.

This clone was counted a single time. The rearrangement joins TRBV29-1 to TRBJ2-3; tentative D call: TRBD2 (7 bases). This CDR3 is built from 14 residues. Trimming left V 2 bases short and J 1 base short, with 10 bases between. Germline V lookup: CDR1 SQVTM, CDR2 ANQGSEA. CDR3 bases: TGCAGCGTTGAACGGGGGGCTCGCACAGATACGCAGTATTTT. Translation gives CSVERGARTDTQYF.